These T cell receptor beta chains were read from a single sample in a study of cytomegalovirus exposure and HLA in healthy donors. Assay: immunoSEQ multiplex PCR; the TCRdb copy retains only in-frame clones and omits some. The top ten clones hold 5% to 6.5% of a sample with about 100,000 clones, over 75% of them seen once. Source material: PBMCs. These receptors came from a woman aged 18-29 years in good health and CMV-seropositive. CDR3s include the opening cysteine and the closing phenylalanine or tryptophan.

v_call cdr3_aa
TRBV9 CASSALDRVSTDTQYF
TRBV2 CASSVPPAARTNTEAFF
TRBV11-3 CASSLGAGGETQYF
TRBV6-1 CASSSGQGGEQYF
TRBV6-6 CASSYSRAINDEAFF
TRBV2 CASLFQPGTEAFF
TRBV5-3 CARIPRLEQETQYF
TRBV18 CASSPYDRYEQYF
TRBV10-2 CASSEGGPNYGYTF
TRBV30 CAWSPLRGEQYF
TRBV11-3 CASSSGQGPYEQYF
TRBV6-1 CASSGDRGYSNQPQHF
TRBV28 CASTTLLLSGNTIYF
TRBV4-1 CASSQDRQGMMSYNSPLHF
TRBV30 CAWSVGGDTQYF
TRBV7-6 CASSPGVPYNQPQHF
TRBV5-1 CASSRQGPLIDPLHF
TRBV6-5 CASSQNYEQYF
TRBV2 CASSVGLAPHNEQFF
TRBV11-3 CASSLRQGVTEAFF
TRBV19 CASRDIGTVTNEQFF
TRBV6-4 CASSATSENNEQFF
TRBV4-1 CASSQEAGLAGGIRNF
TRBV5-1 CASFETNYNEQFF
TRBV7-8 CASSFRYGSQETQYF
TRBV28 CASSDSGNSYEQYF
TRBV19 CASSMGQGNQPQHF
TRBV7-6 CASSLAGGYEQYF
TRBV7-8 CASSSLITGSGNTIYF
TRBV28 CASSPPSVAPYEQYF
TRBV28 CASSTWTSGRSNEQFF
TRBV29-1 CSVMGQNTGELFF
TRBV28 CASKRAGKAYGYTF
TRBV7-3 CASSPLAGQEQFF
TRBV5-1 CASRSASGPGETQYF
TRBV19 CASSPILRVGTEAFF
TRBV13 CASSSSPGQGLGTEAFF
TRBV28 CASSTGGNQPQHF
TRBV7-3 CASSPGTSGSKNIQYF
TRBV5-4 CASSLAGGATDTQYF
TRBV10-1 CASSDRGSTDTQYF
TRBV6-1 CASSGNRGLQHNEQFF
TRBV5-1 CASSLARTGSSTDTQYF
TRBV5-5 CASSLLQQDTQYF
TRBV19 CASSTTSGSTDTQYF
TRBV28 CASTISGIQSYNEQFF